This entry is about one T cell receptor (beta chain). Its antigen is still unknown. This entry belongs to a study of PD-L1 blockade in urothelial cancer. Study in general: Analyzed time points were 3 weeks (second dose) and 6 weeks after therapy began.

The CDR3 covers 15 residues. Trimming left V 8 bases short and J 4 bases short, with 20 bases between. The germline V gene has CDR1 WNHNN and CDR2 SYGVQD (reference sequence). Findings and caveats of the study: Clonality of blood TCR below the median before treatment predicted better survival. Tumor-linked clones in blood grew more by 3 weeks in durable-benefit patients.

Noted time point: peripheral blood 6 weeks after treatment start. Per patient, between 1 and 8 samples were collected at pretreatment and on-treatment time points. The table came from immunoSEQ multiplex PCR; TCRdb's copy has only in-frame clones and leaves some out. This table holds around 87,000 clones, around four fifths found once. Sequencing was performed on PBMCs, taken around atezolizumab (anti-PD-L1) treatment. The genes are TRBV10-1 and TRBJ1-2; a possible D gene is TRBD1 (6 bases). This TCR was sampled from a man aged 65 to 85 with urothelial cancer. For the CDR3, the DNA is TGCGCCAGCCTCGCGACCGGACAGCGACTCTATGGCTACACCTTC. This translates into CASLATGQRLYGYTF.